These 14 T cell receptor beta chains share one sample of origin, sequenced in a study of beta chain features in type 1 diabetes. Expressed TCRB transcripts were sequenced because the isolated RNA had all been reverse transcribed beforehand. The assay was immunoSEQ multiplex PCR, and TCRdb's table has in-frame clones only and misses some. Found here are some 270,000 clones, over 12% of them singletons; the top ten hold about 0.027%. What was sequenced was naive CD4+ T cells from blood. The receptors come from a woman between 40 and 50 years old in good health.

This clone was recorded a few times. The V and J genes are TRBV18 and TRBJ1-5; 7 nucleotides agree with TRBD1. The CDR3 runs 15 residues. The germline CDR1 and CDR2 sequences are KGHSH and LQKENI. Trimming at V came to 7 bases and at J to 0 bases, leaving 6 bases not matched to a gene. The CDR3 reads CASCRTGDSNQPQHF. The CDR3 DNA reads as TGTGCCAGCTGTAGAACAGGGGATAGCAATCAGCCCCAGCATTTT.

This clone occurred a few times. This chain uses TRBV29-1 with TRBJ2-5; perhaps TRBD2 as D (6 bases). The CDR3 covers 12 residues. Germline V CDR1 and CDR2: SQVTM, ANQGSEA. Deletions cut 7 bases from V and 2 bases from J, with 11 bases between. The DNA of the CDR3 is TGCAGCGGTGGACGGGGGCAAGAGACCCAGTACTTC. Its protein product is CSGGRGQETQYF.

The V gene is TRBV7-8, the J gene TRBJ1-1, with TRBD1 as a possible D gene (5 bases). The V and J ends lost 5 bases and 5 bases respectively, with 18 bases between them. The germline CDR1 and CDR2 sequences are SGHVS and FQNEAQ. This CDR3 has 15 amino acids. The CDR3 coding sequence is TGTGCCAGCAGCACTCGTGACGGGGGGAGTACTGAAGCTTTCTTT. This codes for CASSTRDGGSTEAFF.

This chain connects TRBV18 to TRBJ2-7; D possibly corresponds to TRBD1 (6 bases). This CDR3 region has 14 residues. Germline V gene data show CDR1 as KGHSH and CDR2 as LQKENI. V gave up 3 bases and J gave up 0 bases, with 9 bases separating them. This CDR3 reads CASSPRDNSYEQYF. The CDR3 nucleotides read TGTGCCAGCTCACCGAGGGACAACTCCTACGAGCAGTACTTC.

This chain uses TRBV11-2 with TRBJ1-5; 7 nucleotides agree with TRBD1. The CDR3 covers 15 residues. Trimming cost V 3 bases and J 0 bases; bases outside gene matches: 2. CDR1 SGHAT and CDR2 FQNNGV come from the germline V gene. For the CDR3, the DNA is TGTGCCAGCAGCTTCACAGGGGTTAGCAATCAGCCCCAGCATTTT. Translated, it gives CASSFTGVSNQPQHF. The entire variable domain, with the rest obtained from reference TRBV11-2 and TRBJ1-5, is as follows: EAGVAQSPRYKIIEKRQSVAFWCNPISGHATLYWYQQILGQGPKLLIQFQNNGVVDDSQLPKDRFSAERLKGVDSTLKIQPAKLEDSAVYLCASSFTGVSNQPQHFGDGTRLSIL.

The chain links TRBV5-6 to TRBJ2-3; the match to TRBD2 covers 8 bases. CDR1 and CDR2 (germline): SGHDT, YYEEEE. V lost 4 bases, J lost 10 bases, and 8 bases stayed unmatched. This CDR3 comprises 13 residues. The CDR3 sequence is CASSQLTGGAQYF. The CDR3 region has the DNA TGTGCCAGCAGCCAACTGACGGGAGGGGCGCAGTATTTT.

This chain joins TRBV5-1 and TRBJ2-3, with a weak D call TRBD2 (5 bases). CDR1 SGHRS and CDR2 YFSETQ come from the germline V gene. Trimming took off 7 bases at V and 1 base at J, with 19 bases between the two ends. The CDR3 has 16 residues. CDR3 amino acids: CASSKAANSGTDTQYF. CDR3 in DNA: TGCGCCAGCTCCAAAGCGGCTAACTCTGGCACAGATACGCAGTATTTT.

The genes are TRBV2 and TRBJ1-1; D gene uncertain. Germline CDR1 and CDR2: SNHLY and FYNNEI. V was clipped by 7 bases and J by 1 base, with 25 bases between them. This CDR3 region has 18 residues. The CDR3 coding sequence is TGTGCCAGCACCATGATGGGGTGGCAGACTGGGAGGAACACTGAAGCTTTCTTT. Protein sequence: CASTMMGWQTGRNTEAFF. Based on the CDR3 plus reference TRBV2 and TRBJ1-1, the full variable domain is EPEVTQTPSHQVTQMGQEVILRCVPISNHLYFYWYRQILGQKVEFLVSFYNNEISEKSEIFDDQFSVERPDGSNFTLKIRSTKLEDSAMYFCASTMMGWQTGRNTEAFFGQGTRLTVV.

There are many counts of this clone. The chain has TRBV29-1 and TRBJ2-7; 8 nucleotides agree with TRBD2. The CDR3 consists of 12 residues. Germline CDR1 is SQVTM and CDR2 is ANQGSEA. J gave up 6 bases and V 7 bases, and 8 bases lay outside the gene matches. The CDR3 protein is CSAGGRGGEQYF. CDR3 DNA: TGCAGCGCCGGAGGTCGGGGGGGCGAGCAGTACTTC.

V and J are TRBV5-1 and TRBJ2-1; D perhaps matches TRBD1 (6 bases). The CDR3 has 15 residues. The germline V and J ends were trimmed by 3 bases and 0 bases, with 10 bases remaining between them. CDR1 SGHRS and CDR2 YFSETQ come from the germline V gene. The CDR3 reads CASSSQGPSYNEQFF. The CDR3 DNA reads as TGCGCCAGCAGCTCACAGGGACCCTCCTACAATGAGCAGTTCTTC.

This clone occurred a few times. This sequence joins TRBV9 and TRBJ2-1; TRBD2 aligns across 9 bases. CDR3 size: 14 residues. V lost 2 bases and J lost 9; bases outside the gene matches: 6. CDR1 is SGDLS, CDR2 YYNGEE, per germline. The CDR3 spells CASSVGGGASEQFF. The CDR3 nucleotides read TGTGCCAGCAGCGTGGGCGGGGGGGCCTCTGAGCAGTTCTTC.

The rearrangement uses TRBV6-5 and TRBJ2-3, with D hard to call. The CDR3 is made up of 14 amino acids. With 2 bases removed from V and 1 base from J, the gap between germline ends came to 7 bases. CDR1 is MNHEY and CDR2 is SVGAGI in the germline V gene. CDR3 loop: CASSYQTRTDTQYF. CDR3 DNA sequence: TGTGCCAGCAGTTACCAGACACGCACAGATACGCAGTATTTT.

This clone has a handful of counts. CDR3 loop: CASRRDNQPQHF. Here the CDR3 DNA reads TGTGCCAGCCGACGGGACAATCAGCCCCAGCATTTT. The chain joins TRBV2 to TRBJ1-5; D gene ambiguous. CDR1 is SNHLY, CDR2 FYNNEI, per germline. The V end was cut by 8 bases, the J end by 3 bases, with 8 bases between. CDR3 length: 12 residues.

In this sample, this clone turned up a few times. This chain joins TRBV7-9 and TRBJ1-2; D call uncertain. CDR1 and CDR2 (germline): SEHNR, FQNEAQ (reference sequence). Trimming removed 0 bases from V and 5 bases from J, with 7 bases in between. CDR3 length: 13 amino acids. The CDR3 DNA sequence: TGTGCCAGCAGCTTAGCCGGAGTTTATGGCTACACCTTC. This encodes CASSLAGVYGYTF.